This record looks at one T cell receptor (beta chain) sequence and its context. This specimen comes from a study of T cells expressing NK-cell markers. The CDR3 length is 14 residues. Germline V gene lookup returns CDR1 MNHNS and CDR2 SASEGT. Following a re-call of the 5' RACE reads, TCRdb has one entry per CDR3 protein and lacks DNA. The sample data list around 21,000 distinct CDR3 sequences. The chain uses TRBV6-1 and TRBJ2-5; TCRdb lists TRBD1, though no DNA is available to test this call. The source of this sequence is a man aged 18-69 years in good health. Sequencing input: blood T cells: a sorted CD56 or NKG2C T cell subset, CD4+ or CD8+ T cells, or bulk PBMC T cells (not recorded which). The CDR3 spells CASNHGTVQETQYF.